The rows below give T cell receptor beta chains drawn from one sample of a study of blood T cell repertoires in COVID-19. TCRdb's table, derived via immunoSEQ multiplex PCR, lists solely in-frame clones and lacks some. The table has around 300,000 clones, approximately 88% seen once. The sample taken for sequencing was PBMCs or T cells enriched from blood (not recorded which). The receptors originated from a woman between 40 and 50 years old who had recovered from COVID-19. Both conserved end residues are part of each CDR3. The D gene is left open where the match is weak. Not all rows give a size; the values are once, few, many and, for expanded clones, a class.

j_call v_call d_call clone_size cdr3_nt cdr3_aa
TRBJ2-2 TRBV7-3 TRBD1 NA TGTGCCAGCAGCTTAGGACCACAGGGGATGGCCGGGGAGCTGTTTTTT CASSLGPQGMAGELFF
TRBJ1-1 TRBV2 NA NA TGTGCCAGCAGTTATTACACTGAAGCTTTCTTT CASSYYTEAFF
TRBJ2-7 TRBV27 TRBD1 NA TGTGCCAGCAGTTTGCGATTTAGGACAGGGATCACCTACGAGCAGTACTTC CASSLRFRTGITYEQYF
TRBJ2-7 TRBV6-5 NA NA TGTGCCAGCAGGGCCAGCGAGAGCAGCTACGAGCAGTACTTC CASRASESSYEQYF
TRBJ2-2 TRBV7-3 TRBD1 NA TGTGCCAGCAGGGATGGACAGGGAGGAAACACCGGGGAGCTGTTTTTT CASRDGQGGNTGELFF
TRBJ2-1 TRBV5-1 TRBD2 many TGCGCCAGCAGCTCTCCCCCTCTGACTAGCGGGGGGGCCTACAATGAGCAGTTCTTC CASSSPPLTSGGAYNEQFF
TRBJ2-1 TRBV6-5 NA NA TGTGCCAGCAGTTACTCGATCCGGGGTAACAATGAGCAGTTCTTC CASSYSIRGNNEQFF
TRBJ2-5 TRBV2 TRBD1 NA TGTGCCAGCAGTGACCGGGACAGAGAGACCCAGTACTTC CASSDRDRETQYF
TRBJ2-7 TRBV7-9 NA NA TGTGCCAGCAGCCCAAATAAGCACGAGCAGTACTTC CASSPNKHEQYF
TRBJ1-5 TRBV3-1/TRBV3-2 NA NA TGTGCCAGCAGCCAAGATCAGTCCAGGCGAGATCAGCCCCAGCATTTT CASSQDQSRRDQPQHF
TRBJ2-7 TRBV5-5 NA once TGTGCCAGCACCCTTGGAGGAAGGGTCTCCTACGAGCAGTACTTC CASTLGGRVSYEQYF
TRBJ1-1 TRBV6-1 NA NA TGTGCCAGCAGTGAAATTGTAGGAGGGGCTGAAGCTTTCTTT CASSEIVGGAEAFF
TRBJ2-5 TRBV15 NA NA TGTGCCACCAGCAGAGATCTGGCTAGTATACAAGAGACCCAGTACTTC CATSRDLASIQETQYF
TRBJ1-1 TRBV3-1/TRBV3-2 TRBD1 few TGTGCCAGCAGCCCTTACAGGGGACGGGAAGCTTTCTTT CASSPYRGREAFF
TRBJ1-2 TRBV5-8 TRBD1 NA TGTGCCAGCGAGCAGGGGGCCGGCTACACCTTC CASEQGAGYTF
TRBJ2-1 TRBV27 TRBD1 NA TGTGCCAGCACCAGGACAGGTTTTAGCACTGAGCAGTTCTTC CASTRTGFSTEQFF
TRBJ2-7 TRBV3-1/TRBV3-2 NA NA TGTGCCAGCAGCCTAAGACAGAGCTCCTACGAGCAGTACTTC CASSLRQSSYEQYF
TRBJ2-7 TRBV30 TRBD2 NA TGTGCCTGGAGGACTAGCGGGGCCACCTACGAGCAGTACTTC CAWRTSGATYEQYF
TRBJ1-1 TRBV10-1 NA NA TGCGCCCCCGAGGGTGAGATGAACACTGAAGCTTTCTTT CAPEGEMNTEAFF
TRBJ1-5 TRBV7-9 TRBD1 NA TGTGCCAGCTCCGTTCTCCAGGACAGGGGGCTCGATCAGCCCCAGCATTTT CASSVLQDRGLDQPQHF
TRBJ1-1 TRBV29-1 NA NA TGCAGCGTTGGGCTCCGGGTCTCGAACACTGAAGCTTTCTTT CSVGLRVSNTEAFF
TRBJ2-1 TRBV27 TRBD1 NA TGTGCCAGCAGTTTTGGCTCGGGACAGGGTTACAATGAGCAGTTCTTC CASSFGSGQGYNEQFF
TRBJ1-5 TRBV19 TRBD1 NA TGTGCCAGTAGAGTAGGGGGCAGTAGCAATCAGCCCCAGCATTTT CASRVGGSSNQPQHF
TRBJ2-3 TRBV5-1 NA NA TGCGCCAGCAGCTTGGGCCCCACACCTCCAGATACGCAGTATTTT CASSLGPTPPDTQYF
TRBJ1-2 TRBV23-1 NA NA TGCGCCAGCAGTCAATCTGGGTGGGGCAACTATGGCTACACCTTC CASSQSGWGNYGYTF
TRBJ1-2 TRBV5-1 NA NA TGCGCCAGCAGCTTAGACACCCCAAACTATGGCTACACCTTC CASSLDTPNYGYTF
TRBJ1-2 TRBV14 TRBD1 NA TGTGCCAGCAGCCGTCTGGACAGGGGTGGCTACACCTTC CASSRLDRGGYTF
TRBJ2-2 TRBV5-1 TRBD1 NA TGCGCCAGCAGCTTGGGGACAGGGCGTGCAGGGGAGCTGTTTTTT CASSLGTGRAGELFF
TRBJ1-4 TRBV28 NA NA TGTGCCAGCAGCTTGTCCGGGGCAACTAATGAAAAACTGTTTTTT CASSLSGATNEKLFF
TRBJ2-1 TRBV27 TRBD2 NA TGTGCCAGCAGTTTAAAAGGGGGAAAGTCTAGCGGGAGACACGACAATGAGCAGTTCTTC CASSLKGGKSSGRHDNEQFF
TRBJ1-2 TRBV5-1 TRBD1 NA TGCGCCAGCAGCTCCAGGACAGGGGGCTTTGGCTACACCTTC CASSSRTGGFGYTF
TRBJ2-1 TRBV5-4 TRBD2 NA TGTGCCAGCAGCTTGACGCGGGGGGGCCTGAGGTACAATGAGCAGTTCTTC CASSLTRGGLRYNEQFF
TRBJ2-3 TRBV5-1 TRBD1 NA TGCGCCAGCTGGCTGGCAGGGGGCCTCGGAGATACGCAGTATTTT CASWLAGGLGDTQYF
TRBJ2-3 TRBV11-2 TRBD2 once TGTGCCAGCAGCTCCCTGGCGGGGGGGTCCACAGATACGCAGTATTTT CASSSLAGGSTDTQYF
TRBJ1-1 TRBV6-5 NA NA TGTGCCAGCAGTTACGAGGCCAACACTGAAGCTTTCTTT CASSYEANTEAFF
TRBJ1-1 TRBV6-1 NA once TGTGCCAGCAGTGAGATGGTGCGAACTGAAGCTTTCTTT CASSEMVRTEAFF
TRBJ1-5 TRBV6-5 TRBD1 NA TGTGCCAGCAGGGCGGACAGGGGCGGCGGTCAGCCCCAGCATTTT CASRADRGGGQPQHF
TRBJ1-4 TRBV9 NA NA TGTGCCAGCAGCCCCCAAACAGCCCTTAATGAAAAACTGTTTTTT CASSPQTALNEKLFF
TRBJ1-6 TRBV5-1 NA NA TGCGCCAGCAGCTTGGAGCTTAATTCACCCCTCCACTTT CASSLELNSPLHF
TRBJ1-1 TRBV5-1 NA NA TGCGCCAGCAGCCTAAAACAGGACACTGAAGCTTTCTTT CASSLKQDTEAFF